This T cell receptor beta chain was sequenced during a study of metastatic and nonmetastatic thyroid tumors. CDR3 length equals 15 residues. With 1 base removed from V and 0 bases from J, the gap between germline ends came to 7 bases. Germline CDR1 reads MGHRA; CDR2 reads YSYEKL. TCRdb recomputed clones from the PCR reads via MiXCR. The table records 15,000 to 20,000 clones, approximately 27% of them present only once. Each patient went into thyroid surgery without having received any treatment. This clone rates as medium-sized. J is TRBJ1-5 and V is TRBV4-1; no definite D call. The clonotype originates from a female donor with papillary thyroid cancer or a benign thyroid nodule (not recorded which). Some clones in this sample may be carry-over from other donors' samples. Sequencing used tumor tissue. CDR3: CASSQVSGSNQPQHF. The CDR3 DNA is TGCGCCAGCAGCCAAGTGTCAGGTAGCAATCAGCCCCAGCATTTT.